This T cell receptor (beta chain) appears in the sequencing data of a study of OX40 agonist ivuxolimab in advanced cancers. Study-level background: One patient with hepatocellular carcinoma and two with cutaneous melanoma, three in all, had partial responses.

Exclusion of a patient followed from autoimmune disease history or systemic immunosuppression. Libraries were prepared by immunoSEQ multiplex PCR; TCRdb keeps only in-frame clonotypes and omits some of them. Of about 110,000 clones listed, 90% were seen once; the top ten hold about 0.5%. Germline assignment: CDR1 PRHDT and CDR2 FYEKMQ (reference sequence). Trimming left V 2 bases short and J 2 bases short, with 5 bases between. The CDR3 sequence is 13 residues long. The chain has TRBV13 and TRBJ2-3; D is unresolved. The specimen was CD4+ or CD8+ T cells sorted from blood, collected in a trial of the OX40 agonist ivuxolimab. This TCR was sampled from an adult with an advanced solid tumor such as melanoma, head and neck, liver or kidney cancer. CDR3 DNA: TGTGCCAGCAGCTTACCAGACACAGATACGCAGTATTTT. Amino acids: CASSLPDTDTQYF.